Presented here are 27 T cell receptor beta chains from one specimen sequenced in a study of early T cells in non-severe SARS-CoV-2 infection. TCRdb ran MiXCR on the 5' RACE reads and lists one entry per CDR3 protein. The data contain 80,000 to 95,000 distinct CDR3 sequences, about 14% of them seen just once; the ten biggest clones take up 9.5% to 12%. The sequenced sample consisted of whole blood. Every receptor here comes from an adult who was a healthcare worker with PCR-confirmed SARS-CoV-2 infection or an uninfected control (not recorded which).

The chain carries TRBV9 and TRBJ2-3; D possibly matches TRBD1 or TRBD2 (6 bases each). The length of the CDR3 is 20 residues. The germline CDR1 and CDR2 sequences are SGDLS and YYNGEE. The V end was cut by 0 bases, the J end by 2 bases, with 25 bases between. CDR3 nucleotides: TGTGCCAGCAGCGTAGTGGAGGGGGGCCGCTCTCGGGATCCCACAGATACGCAGTATTTT. Its protein is CASSVVEGGRSRDPTDTQYF.

The chain joins TRBV12-3 or TRBV12-4 to TRBJ1-1; the D gene is possibly TRBD1 (6 bases). The CDR3 runs to 14 residues. The V gene lost 4 bases and the J gene lost 0 bases, with 9 bases spanning the gap. DNA of the CDR3: TGTGCCAGCAGTTCGGGACAAGTGAACACTGAAGCTTTCTTT. Protein: CASSSGQVNTEAFF.

A few counts support this clonotype. The V and J genes are TRBV19 and TRBJ2-7; D is ambiguous. CDR3 size: 14 residues. Trimming took 5 bases from V and 1 from J, leaving 12 bases between them. Germline CDR1 reads LNHDA; CDR2 reads SQIVND (reference sequence). In DNA, the CDR3 is TGTGCCAGTAGTGTCTCGGTGGCGTCCTACGAGCAGTACTTC. Encoded protein: CASSVSVASYEQYF.

This chain uses TRBV29-1 with TRBJ2-5; the D gene is possibly TRBD2 (6 bases). Germline lookup yields CDR1 SQVTM and CDR2 ANQGSEA. CDR3 length equals 14 residues. V was shortened by 6 bases and J by 10 bases, with 24 bases between the two germline ends. As DNA, the CDR3 is TGCAGCGTGGTGTCCGTTATTGGAGGGGATGGCCAGTACTTC. Protein: CSVVSVIGGDGQYF.

This clonotype was seen a handful of times. CDR3 bases: TGTGCCAGCTCACCACCCGTGGCAGGGTCCGATCTCGAGCAGTACTTC. Protein sequence: CASSPPVAGSDLEQYF. The genes are TRBV18 and TRBJ2-7, with D perhaps TRBD1 (5 bases). Germline V lookup: CDR1 KGHSH, CDR2 LQKENI. Trimming removed 0 bases from V and 6 bases from J, with 18 bases in between. There are 16 residues in the CDR3.

This clonotype was counted many times. This chain connects TRBV29-1 to TRBJ2-7; TRBD1 matches 7 bases. This CDR3 has 13 amino acids. V was pared by 4 bases and J by 6 bases, with 9 bases of the junction left unmatched. Germline CDR1 and CDR2: SQVTM and ANQGSEA. CDR3 sequence: CSVGGGSYGEQYF. CDR3 nucleotide sequence: TGCAGCGTTGGAGGGGGCTCATATGGCGAGCAGTACTTC.

This rearrangement joins TRBV10-3 to TRBJ1-4; 9 bases are a match to TRBD1. The junction had 8 bases not matched to a gene; V was cut back by 10 bases and J by 5 bases. Germline assignment: CDR1 ENHRY and CDR2 SYGVKD. The CDR3 loop spans 14 amino acids. CDR3 in amino acids: CATRDRESNEKLFF. In DNA form, the CDR3 reads TGTGCCACCCGGGACAGGGAATCCAATGAAAAACTGTTTTTT.

Here the CDR3 reads CASSFGGLVGEQYF. DNA for the CDR3: TGTGCCAGCTCATTCGGGGGTTTGGTGGGCGAGCAGTACTTC. The chain has TRBV6-5 and TRBJ2-7; D may be TRBD2 (6 bases). The CDR3 runs to 14 residues. Germline assignment: CDR1 MNHEY and CDR2 SVGAGI. The V end was cut by 8 bases, the J end by 6 bases, with 20 bases between.

In this sample, this clonotype turned up a few times. The chain is built from TRBV7-9 and TRBJ1-4; tentatively, D is TRBD1 (5 bases). V dropped 1 base and J dropped 3 bases, with 27 bases sitting between them. This CDR3 is built from 21 residues. The V gene's germline CDR1 is SEHNR and CDR2 FQNEAQ (reference sequence). The CDR3 is CASSLVALRDRGIGANEKLFF. The CDR3 DNA sequence: TGTGCCAGCAGCTTAGTAGCGTTGCGAGACAGAGGCATTGGCGCTAATGAAAAACTGTTTTTT.

The chain combines TRBV20-1 with TRBJ2-3; the match to TRBD1 covers 7 bases. CDR1 and CDR2 (germline): DFQATT, SNEGSKA (reference sequence). The V segment lost 1 base and the J segment 6 bases; nucleotides outside the gene matches: 4. The CDR3 covers 13 residues. The DNA of the CDR3 is TGCAGTGCTAGAGGACAGGGCAGTGATACGCAGTATTTT. Protein product: CSARGQGSDTQYF.

This clonotype was seen only a few times. This chain uses TRBV24-1 with TRBJ2-1; TRBD2 aligns across 7 bases. Per the germline V gene, CDR1 is KGHDR and CDR2 is SFDVKD. The trim removed 3 bases at V and 4 bases at J, leaving 5 bases unmatched. The CDR3 loop spans 15 amino acids. The CDR3 DNA reads as TGTGCCACCAGTGATAGCGGGACCAGTTACAATGAGCAGTTCTTC. Translation: CATSDSGTSYNEQFF.

This clonotype has only a few counts. This chain links TRBV6-1 with TRBJ1-6; TRBD1 might be the D (6 bases). Germline V CDR1 and CDR2: MNHNS, SASEGT. CDR3 length: 12 amino acids. V was shortened by 10 bases and J by 14 bases, with 18 bases between the two germline ends. Here the CDR3 reads CAIRGDTRTLHF. CDR3 nucleotide sequence: TGTGCCATCCGAGGGGACACGAGAACCCTCCACTTT.

CDR3 in DNA: TGTGCCAGCATGGAAGGGTCGGACTATGGCTACACCTTC. Its translation: CASMEGSDYGYTF. The chain carries TRBV12-3 or TRBV12-4 and TRBJ1-2; the D is unclear. This CDR3 has 13 amino acids. Trimming removed 7 bases at V and 3 bases at J, with 12 bases between.

At least ten counts were recorded for this clonotype. The chain is built from TRBV7-2 and TRBJ2-6; 8 nucleotides line up with TRBD1. The V gene's germline CDR1 is SGHTA and CDR2 FQGNSA. The CDR3 has 17 residues. Trimming took 4 bases from V and 0 from J; bases not matched to a gene: 5. The CDR3 loop is CASSSGQGLSGANVLTF. In DNA, the CDR3 is TGTGCCAGCAGCTCCGGACAGGGTCTCTCTGGGGCCAACGTCCTGACTTTC.

This clonotype showed up many times. The V and J genes are TRBV3-1 and TRBJ2-5, with D possibly being TRBD1 (6 bases). CDR1 and CDR2 from the germline V gene are LGHDT and YNNKEL (reference sequence). The CDR3 extends over 17 amino acids. The V end lost 1 base, the J end lost 1 base, and 16 bases lay between the germline ends. CDR3 nucleotide sequence: TGTGCCAGCAGCCAAGGATGGACAGCCCTCACCCAAGAGACCCAGTACTTC. It codes for CASSQGWTALTQETQYF.

The chain carries TRBV9 and TRBJ2-5, with D unclear. Germline-derived CDR1 and CDR2 are SGDLS and YYNGEE. Deletions cut 0 bases from V and 5 bases from J, with 8 bases between. The CDR3 totals 13 residues. CDR3 sequence (DNA): TGTGCCAGCAGCGTAGGGGGTCGGGAGACCCAGTACTTC. Its protein is CASSVGGRETQYF.

This chain connects TRBV28 to TRBJ2-6; D may be TRBD2 (6 bases). Germline lookup yields CDR1 MDHEN and CDR2 SYDVKM. The CDR3 is made up of 18 amino acids. Trimming cost V 6 bases and J 0 bases, with 18 bases left between them. The chain's CDR3 is CASSLLLGGFSGANVLTF. The CDR3 nucleotides read TGTGCCAGCAGCCTATTGTTAGGAGGGTTCTCTGGGGCCAACGTCCTGACTTTC. Full variable domain (missing parts from reference TRBV28 and TRBJ2-6): DVKVTQSSRYLVKRTGEKVFLECVQDMDHENMFWYRQDPGLGLRLIYFSYDVKMKEKGDIPEGYSVSREKKERFSLILESASTNQTSMYLCASSLLLGGFSGANVLTFGAGSRLTVL.

This clonotype was detected only a few times. V usage is TRBV5-1 and J usage is TRBJ1-1; the D gene is possibly TRBD1 (5 bases). Between the trimmed V and J ends, which lost 5 bases and 0 bases, there was a span of 14 bases. The CDR3 has 15 amino acids. Germline values: CDR1 SGHRS, CDR2 YFSETQ. The CDR3 loop is CASRIGAPLNTEAFF. In nucleotides, the CDR3 is TGCGCCAGCAGAATAGGGGCCCCATTGAACACTGAAGCTTTCTTT.

The table lists this clonotype with many counts. The chain uses TRBV7-3 and TRBJ2-7; D is unresolved. The CDR3 is made up of 15 amino acids. V was cut by 4 bases and J by 5 bases, with 18 bases left in between. The germline gives CDR1 SGHTA, CDR2 FQGTGA. CDR3 in amino acids: CASSSYLSKPDEQYF. The CDR3, as DNA: TGTGCCAGCAGCTCCTATCTTAGTAAGCCGGACGAGCAGTACTTC.

This clonotype was counted between two and nine times. This sequence joins TRBV5-1 and TRBJ1-1, with 7 nucleotides matching TRBD1. CDR1 is SGHRS and CDR2 is YFSETQ in the germline V gene. The CDR3 totals 14 residues. The J segment lost 11 bases and the V segment lost 4 bases, leaving 14 bases of the junction unmatched. The CDR3 here is CASSPRTGRKEAFF. The DNA of the CDR3 is TGCGCCAGCAGCCCCCGGACAGGAAGAAAGGAGGCTTTCTTT.

This clonotype was seen at least ten times. This chain joins TRBV24-1 and TRBJ2-3, with 7 bases fitting TRBD1. Germline V gene data show CDR1 as KGHDR and CDR2 as SFDVKD. CDR3 size: 16 residues. The V segment lost 3 bases and the J segment 6 bases; nucleotides outside the gene matches: 11. This CDR3 reads CATSDPQGPNRDTQYF. CDR3 bases: TGTGCCACCAGTGATCCACAGGGGCCGAATAGGGATACGCAGTATTTT.

The table lists this clonotype with many counts. V is TRBV20-1 and J is TRBJ2-7; TRBD2 matches 7 bases. CDR1 DFQATT and CDR2 SNEGSKA come from the germline V gene (reference sequence). CDR3 length equals 16 residues. V was clipped by 6 bases and J by 4 bases; unmatched bases: 18. The CDR3 region has the DNA TGCAGTGCCCACTCGGGACTACGTATCGGGGATTACGAGCAGTACTTC. Its translation: CSAHSGLRIGDYEQYF.

This clonotype has a handful of counts. CDR3 in amino acids: CASSLASDRVQETQYF. CDR3 nucleotide sequence: TGTGCCAGCAGCTTGGCCAGCGACAGGGTCCAAGAGACCCAGTACTTC. V is TRBV5-5 and J is TRBJ2-5; 7 bases align to TRBD1. The CDR3 is 16 residues long. V was pared by 0 bases and J by 1 base, with 6 bases of the junction left unmatched. Germline V CDR1 and CDR2: SGHKS, YYEKEE (reference sequence).

This clonotype was observed a few times. The chain recombines TRBV7-3 with TRBJ2-7; 8 bases fit TRBD1. This CDR3 contains 13 residues. Germline V gene sequence: CDR1 SGHTA, CDR2 FQGTGA. Trimming took 5 bases from V and 12 from J; bases not matched to a gene: 12. DNA for the CDR3: TGTGCCAGCAGCCTGACAAACAGGGGGAACCGGTACTTC. Residues: CASSLTNRGNRYF.

This clonotype was seen more than once but under ten times. The V gene is TRBV11-2, the J gene TRBJ1-4, with 9 bases that match TRBD1. There are 15 residues in the CDR3. J lost 7 bases, V lost 3 bases, and 6 bases had no gene match. Germline values: CDR1 SGHAT, CDR2 FQNNGV. The CDR3 nucleotides are TGTGCCAGCAGCTTGGGACAGGGAATCGGTGAAAAACTGTTTTTT. Its translation: CASSLGQGIGEKLFF.

This clonotype was seen only a few times. This rearrangement joins TRBV6-5 to TRBJ2-1; 7 bases fit TRBD1. Germline V gives CDR1 MNHEY, CDR2 SVGAGI. The ends lost 7 bases at V and 5 bases at J; junction bases unmatched: 14. CDR3 length equals 16 residues. The chain's CDR3 is CASTSYRGRLHNEQFF. The CDR3 nucleotides are TGTGCCAGCACTTCATATAGGGGGCGACTCCACAATGAGCAGTTCTTC.

The chain uses TRBV2 and TRBJ2-7, with D perhaps assigned TRBD1 or TRBD2 (6 bases each). Trimming removed 11 bases at V and 0 bases at J, with 14 bases between. The CDR3 is made up of 13 amino acids. CDR1 is SNHLY, CDR2 FYNNEI, per germline. CDR3 region: CAGLGGRSYEQYF. In nucleotides, the CDR3 is TGTGCCGGCCTCGGGGGCCGCTCCTACGAGCAGTACTTC. Using reference TRBV2 and TRBJ2-7 for the parts outside the CDR3, the full variable domain is EPEVTQTPSHQVTQMGQEVILRCVPISNHLYFYWYRQILGQKVEFLVSFYNNEISEKSEIFDDQFSVERPDGSNFTLKIRSTKLEDSAMYFCAGLGGRSYEQYFGPGTRLTVT.